A selection of T cell receptor beta chains follows, all from one sample in a study of vaccination and CD4 T cells after COVID-19. TCRdb independently ran MiXCR on the PCR reads; one entry per CDR3 protein. Among under 15,000 distinct CDR3 sequences, 40% to 45% were seen once, and the ten largest hold approximately 8.5%. No antigen has been identified for these receptors. Sequenced input: CD4+ T cells from blood, cultured in vitro. Receptor source: a human donor who had recovered from COVID-19. CDR3s include the opening cysteine and the closing phenylalanine or tryptophan. Each record gives: J gene, D gene, V gene, clone size, CDR3 protein, CDR3 DNA. D genes are given only for firm matches. Rows may omit the clone size; those that give it use once, few, many or a size class.

TRBJ1-2 . TRBV12-3/TRBV12-4 . CASRKGEIYGYTF TGTGCCAGTCGCAAGGGAGAAATATATGGCTACACCTTC
TRBJ1-2 . TRBV10-3 . CAISEFGDYGYTF TGTGCCATCAGTGAGTTTGGGGACTATGGCTACACCTTC
TRBJ1-5 . TRBV28 . CASSPPTGSQHF TGTGCCAGCAGTCCCCCAACAGGGTCCCAGCATTTT
TRBJ1-1 TRBD1 TRBV7-2 . CASSLGGTGGSGTEAFF TGTGCCAGCAGCTTAGGGGGGACAGGGGGCTCTGGCACTGAAGCTTTCTTT
TRBJ2-7 TRBD2 TRBV30 . CAWSPPGLAGLDEQYF TGTGCCTGGAGTCCCCCCGGACTAGCGGGACTAGACGAGCAGTACTTC
TRBJ1-2 . TRBV10-2 . CASSNLGRGSFYGYTF TGCGCCAGCAGCAATTTAGGCAGGGGCTCCTTCTATGGCTACACCTTC
TRBJ1-6 . TRBV6-2/TRBV6-3 . CASSYSGQDFNSPLHF TGTGCCAGCAGTTACTCGGGACAAGATTTTAATTCACCCCTCCACTTT
TRBJ1-2 . TRBV7-2 . CASSRYYEVNYGYTF TGTGCCAGCAGCCGTTACTATGAGGTGAACTATGGCTACACCTTC
TRBJ2-5 . TRBV7-2 . CASSGTSKETQYF TGTGCCAGCAGTGGGACATCGAAAGAGACCCAGTACTTC
TRBJ1-1 . TRBV24-1 . CATSASDSPGAFF TGTGCCACCAGTGCCTCGGACAGTCCTGGAGCTTTCTTT
TRBJ1-2 . TRBV6-5 few CASSYEGQGHYGYTF TGTGCCAGCAGTTACGAGGGCCAGGGCCACTATGGCTACACCTTC
TRBJ1-5 TRBD1 TRBV28 . CASHRQGGNQPQHF TGTGCCAGTCACCGACAGGGCGGCAATCAGCCCCAGCATTTT
TRBJ1-2 . TRBV7-2 few CASSSTPYGYTF TGTGCCAGCAGCTCCACCCCCTATGGCTACACCTTC
TRBJ2-3 TRBD1 TRBV12-3/TRBV12-4 . CASSRDRETDTQYF TGTGCCAGCAGCCGTGACAGGGAGACAGATACGCAGTATTTT
TRBJ1-2 . TRBV27 few CASSFSGDGYTF TGTGCCAGCAGTTTCTCAGGGGATGGCTACACCTTC
TRBJ2-1 TRBD1 TRBV24-1 few CATSGQANYNEQFF TGTGCCACCAGCGGACAGGCCAACTACAATGAGCAGTTCTTC
TRBJ1-1 TRBD1 TRBV20-1 . CSALDRRGTEAFF TGCAGTGCTTTGGACAGGAGGGGCACTGAAGCTTTCTTT
TRBJ1-2 . TRBV15 few CATSPEDDPGGYGYTF TGTGCCACCAGCCCCGAAGATGACCCAGGAGGCTATGGCTACACCTTC
TRBJ1-1 TRBD1 TRBV6-1 . CASSGTGGTEAFF TGTGCCAGCAGTGGGACAGGGGGCACTGAAGCTTTCTTT
TRBJ2-1 . TRBV20-1 few CSAASSRGRGTSYNEQFF TGCAGTGCTGCCTCCTCTAGGGGTAGAGGGACCTCCTACAATGAGCAGTTCTTC
TRBJ2-3 . TRBV7-8 few CASSLISSTDTQYF TGTGCCAGCAGCTTAATCTCTAGCACAGATACGCAGTATTTT
TRBJ2-5 . TRBV5-1 . CASARVGRETQYF TGCGCCAGCGCACGCGTGGGTCGAGAGACCCAGTACTTC
TRBJ1-6 . TRBV5-1 . CASSLVEGLGNSPLHF TGCGCCAGCAGCTTGGTTGAGGGATTGGGCAATTCACCCCTCCACTTT
TRBJ1-5 . TRBV20-1 . CSASGGGQPQHF TGCAGTGCTAGTGGCGGGGGACAGCCCCAGCATTTT
TRBJ2-1 . TRBV27 . CASSLKGAVYNEQFF TGTGCCAGCAGTTTAAAAGGGGCTGTATACAATGAGCAGTTCTTC
TRBJ2-7 . TRBV3-1 . CASSPRGAGTAYEQYF TGTGCCAGCAGCCCCAGGGGAGCGGGAACAGCCTACGAGCAGTACTTC
TRBJ2-1 . TRBV24-1 . CATSGYRDNEQFF TGTGCCACCAGTGGATACCGAGACAATGAGCAGTTCTTC
TRBJ1-5 . TRBV6-1 . CASRGGVYQPQHF TGTGCCAGCAGGGGGGGGGTGTATCAGCCCCAGCATTTT
TRBJ1-2 . TRBV19 few CASSSTQGFNYGYTF TGTGCCAGTTCATCGACCCAGGGATTTAACTATGGCTACACCTTC
TRBJ2-2 . TRBV7-7 . CASSRNTGELFF TGTGCTAGCAGCCGTAATACCGGGGAGCTGTTTTTT
TRBJ1-1 TRBD1 TRBV27 few CASSSTTGGRTEAFF TGTGCCAGCAGTTCGACTACAGGGGGCAGGACTGAAGCTTTCTTT
TRBJ1-5 . TRBV6-5 . CASSYSRMGILSNQPQHF TGTGCCAGCAGTTACTCGAGAATGGGAATCCTGAGCAATCAGCCCCAGCATTTT
TRBJ2-3 TRBD2 TRBV5-1 . CASSLPSGGYTDTQYF TGCGCCAGCAGCTTGCCCTCGGGGGGGTACACAGATACGCAGTATTTT
TRBJ1-1 TRBD1 TRBV9 . CASSVTGGTNTEAFF TGTGCCAGCAGCGTTACAGGGGGCACGAACACTGAAGCTTTCTTT
TRBJ1-2 TRBD1 TRBV6-1 . CASGARTGGVYDYTF TGTGCCAGCGGAGCAAGAACAGGGGGCGTTTATGACTACACCTTC
TRBJ1-1 TRBD1 TRBV10-3 few CAISEVPGQGVMNTEAFF TGTGCCATCAGTGAGGTCCCGGGACAGGGGGTGATGAACACTGAAGCTTTCTTT
TRBJ2-7 TRBD1 TRBV7-3 . CASSQQGARGYEQYF TGTGCCAGCAGCCAACAGGGGGCCCGGGGTTACGAGCAGTACTTC
TRBJ1-2 . TRBV20-1 few CSAYPGRASRGYTF TGCAGTGCTTACCCGGGCCGAGCGAGTCGGGGCTACACCTTC
TRBJ1-1 . TRBV12-3/TRBV12-4 . CTSTGMTEAFF TGTACCAGCACAGGGATGACTGAAGCTTTCTTT
TRBJ2-3 TRBD1 TRBV11-3 once CASSPQTGVGTDTQYF TGTGCCAGCAGCCCACAGACAGGGGTTGGCACAGATACGCAGTATTTT
TRBJ1-6 . TRBV7-8 . CASSLVQAHYNSPLHF TGTGCCAGCAGCTTAGTACAGGCTCACTATAATTCACCCCTCCACTTT
TRBJ1-1 TRBD1 TRBV18 . CASSPEDRGQAFF TGTGCCAGCTCACCAGAGGACAGGGGCCAGGCTTTCTTT
TRBJ1-1 . TRBV30 . CAWSRQLNTEAFF TGTGCCTGGAGCCGACAGCTGAACACTGAAGCTTTCTTT
TRBJ1-1 . TRBV20-1 . CASAGGSGNTEAFF TGCGCCTCTGCTGGGGGTTCGGGGAACACTGAAGCTTTCTTT
TRBJ1-5 . TRBV19 few CASKRGSGNQPQHF TGTGCCAGTAAGCGGGGGAGTGGCAATCAGCCCCAGCATTTT
TRBJ1-1 . TRBV19 . CASSIVQGRNTEAFF TGTGCCAGTAGTATAGTTCAGGGGCGAAACACTGAAGCTTTCTTT
TRBJ2-7 TRBD1 TRBV7-2 . CASSLVQGSSYEQYF TGTGCCAGCAGCTTAGTACAGGGGAGCTCCTACGAGCAGTACTTC
TRBJ2-7 TRBD1 TRBV20-1 medium-sized CSASVTGVEQYF TGCAGTGCTAGCGTGACAGGGGTCGAGCAGTACTTC
TRBJ2-3 . TRBV7-9 few CASSESTDTQYF TGTGCCAGCAGCGAAAGCACAGATACGCAGTATTTT
TRBJ2-3 . TRBV6-5 . CASSYRQSVDTQYF TGTGCCAGCAGTTACAGGCAATCCGTTGATACGCAGTATTTT
TRBJ1-1 . TRBV10-3 few CAISGGRMNTEAFF TGTGCCATCAGTGGGGGCCGGATGAACACTGAAGCTTTCTTT
TRBJ1-2 . TRBV19 few CASSNQGPPGQGYTF TGTGCCAGTAGTAACCAGGGACCTCCTGGCCAGGGCTACACCTTC
TRBJ1-2 . TRBV6-5 . CASSYAGSGYTF TGTGCCAGCAGTTACGCAGGGTCAGGCTACACCTTC